This TCR beta chain was sequenced in a study of shared clonotypes between healthy human individuals. Into CD45RA+ naive and CD45RA-negative memory subsets, the CD4+ cells were split. Clones were sequenced by immunoSEQ multiplex PCR, and TCRdb holds only the in-frame ones, with some missing. The sample contains some 2,500,000 clones, more than 85% of which appear only once. Germline V gene sequence: CDR1 MNHNS, CDR2 SASEGT. V lost 2 bases and J lost 1, with 11 bases in between. CDR3 size: 15 residues. The chain uses TRBV6-1 and TRBJ1-1, with a possible D match to TRBD1 (5 bases). The sample comprised naive CD4+ T cells from PBMCs. The subset is: CD45RA+ positively selected. This TCR came from a man younger than 35 in good health. Some clones in this sample may be carry-over from other donors' samples. CDR3: CASSEPGAANTEAFF. For the CDR3, the DNA is TGTGCCAGCAGTGAACCTGGGGCCGCGAACACTGAAGCTTTCTTT.